The 25 T cell receptor beta chains presented below share a single source sample, sequenced in a study of brain T cells in children with intractable seizures. Sample time point: blood from clinic visit 5 months post-surgery; TSC patient then seizure free. Profiled with immunoSEQ multiplex PCR; TCRdb holds only in-frame clones, not every one. The sample lists about 320,000 clones; 93% were seen once. This material consisted of peripheral blood, taken more than 4 months after surgery. Source of these receptors: a boy in the first two years of life with tuberous sclerosis and intractable seizures.

V gene TRBV6-5 combines with J gene TRBJ1-5; unclear D gene. This CDR3 contains 14 residues. V was pared by 3 bases and J by 4 bases, with 10 bases between. The germline V gene encodes CDR1 MNHEY and CDR2 SVGAGI. CDR3 region: CASSYSVTNQPQHF. Here the CDR3 DNA reads TGTGCCAGCAGTTATTCAGTGACTAATCAGCCCCAGCATTTT.

The chain employs TRBV5-5 and TRBJ2-2; D remains unclear. The CDR3 consists of 15 residues. Germline CDR1 SGHKS, CDR2 YYEKEE (reference sequence). The V gene lost 4 bases and the J gene lost 3 bases, with 13 bases spanning the gap. The CDR3 DNA sequence: TGTGCCAGCAGCCCGACGGACCCTCACACCGGGGAGCTGTTTTTT. Translation gives CASSPTDPHTGELFF.

V usage is TRBV19 and J usage is TRBJ2-5; D is perhaps TRBD2 (6 bases). V lost 5 bases to trimming and J lost 0 bases, with 13 bases between them. Germline CDR1 and CDR2: LNHDA and SQIVND (reference sequence). The CDR3 has 15 amino acids. This CDR3 is CASSPGTEYQETQYF. CDR3 bases: TGTGCCAGTAGTCCCGGGACTGAGTACCAAGAGACCCAGTACTTC.

The chain has TRBV23-1 and TRBJ1-4; no definite D call. TRBV23-1 is noted as an ORF with a role that remains uncertain. The CDR3 loop spans 10 amino acids. Trimming removed 8 bases at V and 8 bases at J, with 6 bases between. Written as DNA, the CDR3 is TGCGCCAGCGGATCCGAAAAACTGTTTTTT. This sequence encodes CASGSEKLFF.

CDR3 sequence (DNA): TGTGCCACCAGTGAAGGGGATGGAATAGATACGCAGTATTTT. It encodes CATSEGDGIDTQYF. The chain uses TRBV24-1 and TRBJ2-3; D may be TRBD1 (5 bases). The CDR3 consists of 14 residues. The germline CDR1 and CDR2 sequences are KGHDR and SFDVKD. Trimming removed 4 bases from V and 5 bases from J, with 12 bases in between.

The chain links TRBV7-2 to TRBJ2-6, with D maybe TRBD1 (6 bases). CDR3 length: 18 residues. The V end lost 5 bases, the J end lost 0 bases, and 17 bases lay between the germline ends. Germline V gene lookup returns CDR1 SGHTA and CDR2 FQGNSA. CDR3 in amino acids: CASSRRGLTYSGANVLTF. The CDR3 DNA reads as TGTGCCAGCAGCCGCAGGGGCCTCACTTACTCTGGGGCCAACGTCCTGACTTTC.

The genes are TRBV9 and TRBJ2-1; 10 bases map to TRBD2. CDR1 is SGDLS, CDR2 YYNGEE, per germline. Trimming took 1 base from V and 4 from J; bases not matched to a gene: 11. The CDR3 spans 18 residues. This chain's CDR3 is CASSVYPSGSVGYNEQFF. In DNA, the CDR3 is TGTGCCAGCAGCGTATATCCTAGCGGGAGTGTCGGGTACAATGAGCAGTTCTTC.

V and J are TRBV21-1 and TRBJ1-2; the table's D call TRBD1 went unverified against the DNA. TRBV21-1 counts as a pseudogene. The CDR3 totals 15 residues. In DNA form, the CDR3 reads TGTGCCAGCAGCAATGCCCTTACAGGGATCCATGGCTACACCTTC. Its protein product is CASSNALTGIHGYTF.

The gene calls are TRBV12-3 or TRBV12-4 and TRBJ1-5; no firm D call. The ends were cut back, 7 bases at V and 5 bases at J, with 9 bases in the middle. The CDR3 sequence is 12 residues long. The DNA of the CDR3 is TGTGCCAGCAAAGAGGAGGATCAGCCCCAGCATTTT. Protein sequence: CASKEEDQPQHF.

The rearrangement uses TRBV28 and TRBJ2-1; 10 nucleotides line up with TRBD2. V dropped 2 bases and J dropped 8; count of bases not matched to a gene: 12. The CDR3 is 17 amino acids. Germline V lookup: CDR1 MDHEN, CDR2 SYDVKM. The CDR3 loop is CASSLLIAGGLFYEQFF. The CDR3 DNA reads TGTGCCAGCAGTTTACTCATAGCGGGAGGCTTATTTTATGAGCAGTTCTTC.

The gene calls are TRBV29-1 and TRBJ2-1; D call uncertain. V lost 0 bases and J lost 3, with 6 bases in between. The CDR3 totals 13 residues. The germline V gene encodes CDR1 SQVTM and CDR2 ANQGSEA. DNA of the CDR3: TGCAGCGTTGAAGATCGCCTCTACAATGAGCAGTTCTTC. Translated: CSVEDRLYNEQFF.

A note on this clone: An end of the junction differs from the germline gene, which may be a read error. CDR3: CASSPPRTGNAEAFF. CDR3 DNA sequence: TGTGCCAGCTCACCGCCCCGGACAGGGAACGCTGAAGCTTTCTTT. This chain links TRBV18 with TRBJ1-1, with 8 bases matching TRBD1. The CDR3 has 15 amino acids. Germline CDR1 KGHSH, CDR2 LQKENI.

This chain connects TRBV19 to TRBJ2-6; D not certain. Trimming cost V 7 bases and J 0 bases, with 13 bases left between them. Germline lookup yields CDR1 LNHDA and CDR2 SQIVND (reference sequence). The CDR3 spans 16 residues. The CDR3 bases are TGTGCCAGTAAGGGTTCTTCTACCTCTGGGGCCAACGTCCTGACTTTC. Its translation: CASKGSSTSGANVLTF.

In the case of this clone: The sample has other DNA sequences that encode this CDR3 too. The V gene is TRBV10-3, the J gene TRBJ1-5, with TRBD1 as a possible D gene (5 bases). V was trimmed by 4 bases and J by 0 bases, leaving 10 bases between them. This CDR3 has 15 amino acids. From germline, CDR1 is ENHRY and CDR2 SYGVKD. The CDR3 bases are TGTGCCATCAGTGGGGACGGCTATAGCAATCAGCCCCAGCATTTT. As protein: CAISGDGYSNQPQHF.

The chain links TRBV5-4 to TRBJ1-6; D remains ambiguous. Germline V gene sequence: CDR1 SGHNT, CDR2 YYREEE (reference sequence). This CDR3 has 14 amino acids. V was pared by 4 bases and J by 3 bases, with 8 bases between. The CDR3 DNA is TGTGCCAGCAGCCAGGCTAGCTATAATTCACCCCTCCACTTT. Its protein product is CASSQASYNSPLHF.

V gene TRBV6-5 combines with J gene TRBJ2-2; D unclear. The CDR3 runs to 13 residues. The germline gives CDR1 MNHEY, CDR2 SVGAGI. Trimming cost V 3 bases and J 7 bases, with 9 bases left between them. CDR3: CASSYRPVGELFF. CDR3 bases: TGTGCCAGCAGTTATAGACCCGTCGGGGAGCTGTTTTTT.

The chain combines TRBV3-1 (or the pseudogene TRBV3-2) with TRBJ2-3, with a tentative D call TRBD2 (5 bases). Trimming stripped 4 bases from V and 0 bases from J, with 17 bases between. The V gene's germline CDR1 is LGHDT and CDR2 YNNKEL (reference sequence). The CDR3 consists of 17 residues. CDR3: CASSPWTRATSTDTQYF. The CDR3 DNA is TGTGCCAGCAGCCCCTGGACTCGGGCAACTAGCACAGATACGCAGTATTTT.

The chain carries TRBV18 and TRBJ2-7; 8 bases fit TRBD1. V lost 4 bases to trimming and J lost 2 bases; unmatched junction nucleotides: 4. CDR3 length: 14 residues. Germline-derived CDR1 and CDR2 are KGHSH and LQKENI. The CDR3, as DNA: TGTGCCAGCTCACGCGACAGGGGAACCTACGAGCAGTACTTC. This gives the protein CASSRDRGTYEQYF.

This clone came up a few times. The chain links TRBV18 to TRBJ2-7; D is unclear. The V end was cut by 2 bases, the J end by 5 bases, with 4 bases between. Per germline, CDR1 KGHSH and CDR2 LQKENI. The CDR3 runs 11 residues. DNA of the CDR3: TGTGCCAGCTCACCAAAAGACGAGCAGTACTTC. Its translation is CASSPKDEQYF.

V is TRBV7-9 and J is TRBJ2-1, with D uncertain. There are 14 residues in the CDR3. The germline V gene encodes CDR1 SEHNR and CDR2 FQNEAQ (reference sequence). The V gene lost 5 bases and the J gene lost 6 bases, with 14 bases spanning the gap. The CDR3 DNA is TGTGCCAGCAGCCCCCAAGGACCGCGCAATGAGCAGTTCTTC. Translation: CASSPQGPRNEQFF.

The CDR3 region is CASRPPNQGPETQYF. In DNA form, the CDR3 reads TGCGCCAGCCGCCCCCCTAACCAGGGGCCGGAGACCCAGTACTTC. The rearrangement joins TRBV5-1 to TRBJ2-5; tentative D call: TRBD1 (6 bases). The CDR3 length is 15 residues. Germline CDR1 SGHRS, CDR2 YFSETQ. Trimming removed 7 bases at V and 5 bases at J, with 21 bases between.

The rearrangement links TRBV6-5 to TRBJ1-2; no reliable D call. The CDR3 extends over 13 amino acids. V lost 6 bases and J lost 2, with 10 bases in between. CDR1 is MNHEY and CDR2 is SVGAGI in the germline V gene. The CDR3 loop reads CASSQQKNYGYTF. CDR3 sequence (DNA): TGTGCCAGCAGCCAACAGAAGAACTATGGCTACACCTTC.

This chain links TRBV12-3 or TRBV12-4 with TRBJ2-3; no clear D gene. The CDR3 is 13 residues long. Trimming took 5 bases from V and 8 from J, leaving 14 bases between them. CDR3 nucleotide sequence: TGTGCCAGCAGTCCGCACCCTAGTATTACGCAGTATTTT. As protein: CASSPHPSITQYF.

CDR3: CASSFYGYTF. The CDR3 DNA is TGTGCCAGCAGCTTTTATGGCTACACCTTC. The chain couples TRBV7-3 to TRBJ1-2; D call uncertain. CDR1 is SGHTA, CDR2 FQGTGA, per germline. The CDR3 contains 10 residues. V was trimmed by 3 bases and J by 5 bases, leaving 1 base between them.

This sequence joins TRBV2 and TRBJ1-3; TRBD1 matches at 9 bases. Germline V gives CDR1 SNHLY, CDR2 FYNNEI. The CDR3 has 17 residues. Trimming took 2 bases from V and 1 from J; bases not matched to a gene: 6. This chain's CDR3 is CASSEWTGDGSGNTIYF. DNA of the CDR3: TGTGCCAGCAGTGAATGGACAGGGGACGGATCTGGAAACACCATATATTTT. Filled out from reference TRBV2 and TRBJ1-3, the complete variable domain reads EPEVTQTPSHQVTQMGQEVILRCVPISNHLYFYWYRQILGQKVEFLVSFYNNEISEKSEIFDDQFSVERPDGSNFTLKIRSTKLEDSAMYFCASSEWTGDGSGNTIYFGEGSWLTVV.